Shown below are 16 T cell receptor beta chains from a single sample sequenced in a study of T cells after yellow fever vaccination. Using its own MiXCR run on the 5' RACE reads, TCRdb lists one record per CDR3 protein. The data show 45,000 to 60,000 distinct CDR3 sequences, about 5.6% seen once. The source material was PBMCs, either bulk or a sorted T-cell subset (CD4+, CD8+, memory, or dextramer-sorted; not recorded which), sampled on the day of the yellow fever booster vaccination. All receptors derive from a man aged 18 to 29 who received the YFV17D yellow fever vaccine.

This clonotype appeared many times. The chain links TRBV20-1 to TRBJ2-5; D is undetermined. The V end lost 1 base, the J end lost 3 bases, and 9 bases lay between the germline ends. The germline V gene has CDR1 DFQATT and CDR2 SNEGSKA (reference sequence). This CDR3 has 13 amino acids. The CDR3 protein is CSARALLEETQYF. For the CDR3, the DNA is TGCAGTGCTAGAGCCCTCCTCGAAGAGACCCAGTACTTC.

This clonotype has ten or more counts. CDR3 DNA sequence: TGCGCCAGCAGCCCTATGTCCGGCGGGGGCGGTGAAGCTTTCTTT. Its protein is CASSPMSGGGGEAFF. The chain combines TRBV4-3 with TRBJ1-1, with TRBD1 as a possible D gene (6 bases). V was cut by 4 bases and J by 7 bases, with 19 bases left in between. Germline CDR1 is LGHNA and CDR2 is YSLEER. CDR3 length: 15 amino acids.

This clonotype appeared many times. The chain employs TRBV20-1 and TRBJ2-7; TRBD1 might be the D (6 bases). The CDR3 is made up of 12 amino acids. V was shortened by 7 bases and J by 4 bases, with 14 bases between the two germline ends. Germline lookup yields CDR1 DFQATT and CDR2 SNEGSKA (reference sequence). The CDR3 sequence is CSVGQSMYEQYV. CDR3 nucleotide sequence: TGCAGTGTCGGACAGAGTATGTACGAGCAGTACGTC.

This clonotype was seen ten or more times. The chain joins TRBV5-1 to TRBJ2-5; the match to TRBD2 covers 9 bases. CDR3 length equals 15 residues. Germline V CDR1 and CDR2: SGHRS, YFSETQ. With V trimmed by 1 base and J by 7 bases, 8 bases remained unmatched. CDR3 sequence (DNA): TGCGCCAGCAGCTTGCCCGGGACTAGCATAATGACCCAGTACTTC. Amino acids: CASSLPGTSIMTQYF.

This sequence joins TRBV12-5 and TRBJ2-1, with TRBD2 identical over 8 bases. Germline CDR1 and CDR2: LGHNT and FRNRAP. CDR3 length: 15 amino acids. The J segment lost 0 bases and the V segment lost 2 bases, leaving 0 bases of the junction unmatched. Written as DNA, the CDR3 is TGTGCTAGTGGTTTGCGGGGGGGCTCCTACAATGAGCAGTTCTTC. Its protein is CASGLRGGSYNEQFF.

This clonotype was picked up many times. This sequence joins TRBV5-1 and TRBJ2-7; perhaps TRBD1 as D (5 bases). The CDR3 runs to 14 residues. Germline assignment: CDR1 SGHRS and CDR2 YFSETQ. V shed 3 bases and J shed 5 bases, with 15 bases lying between them. CDR3 DNA sequence: TGCGCCAGCAGCTCCCCGGCAGGGTCCCACGAGCAGTACTTC. Translation: CASSSPAGSHEQYF. Full variable domain (outside the CDR3, taken from reference TRBV5-1 and TRBJ2-7): KAGVTQTPRYLIKTRGQQVTLSCSPISGHRSVSWYQQTPGQGLQFLFEYFSETQRNKGNFPGRFSGRQFSNSRSEMNVSTLELGDSALYLCASSSPAGSHEQYFGPGTRLTVT.

Only a few counts were recorded for this clonotype. The V call is TRBV6-2 or TRBV6-3, the J call TRBJ1-2, with D possibly being TRBD1 (6 bases). Germline lookup yields CDR1 MNHEY and CDR2 SVGEGT. The CDR3 extends over 15 amino acids. Trimming removed 8 bases at V and 0 bases at J, with 16 bases between. The CDR3 sequence is CASLRTAAPNYGYTF. CDR3 in DNA: TGTGCCAGCCTCCGGACAGCGGCCCCTAACTATGGCTACACCTTC.

This sequence joins TRBV6-5 and TRBJ1-3; D remains ambiguous. The CDR3 covers 14 residues. Trimming left V 7 bases short and J 0 bases short, with 10 bases between. Germline CDR1 reads MNHEY; CDR2 reads SVGAGI. CDR3 sequence: CASKYSLSGNTIYF. In DNA form, the CDR3 reads TGTGCCAGCAAGTACAGCCTCTCTGGAAACACCATATATTTT.

Ten or more counts support this clonotype. The chain recombines TRBV28 with TRBJ1-2, with no clear D. CDR3 size: 12 residues. Trimming removed 7 bases at V and 5 bases at J, with 11 bases between. Germline V gene data show CDR1 as MDHEN and CDR2 as SYDVKM. For the CDR3, the DNA is TGTGCCAGCACGACCCCTGATTATGGCTACACCTTC. It specifies CASTTPDYGYTF.

The table lists this clonotype with many counts. CDR3 nucleotide sequence: TGTGCCAGCAGTTACTCGACGGGGCCGACCGGGGAGCTGTTTTTT. It is translated as CASSYSTGPTGELFF. The chain links TRBV6-5 to TRBJ2-2; D possibly matches TRBD1 or TRBD2 (5 bases each). The germline CDR1 and CDR2 sequences are MNHEY and SVGAGI. The CDR3 sequence is 15 residues long. Deletions cut 0 bases from V and 5 bases from J, with 10 bases between.

The chain employs TRBV7-9 and TRBJ1-1, with D tentatively TRBD1 (6 bases). The CDR3 loop spans 16 amino acids. The V end was cut by 0 bases, the J end by 3 bases, with 14 bases between. Germline CDR1 is SEHNR and CDR2 is FQNEAQ (reference sequence). The CDR3 sequence: CASSLALGGGDTEAFF. CDR3 sequence (DNA): TGTGCCAGCAGCTTAGCGCTAGGGGGAGGGGACACTGAAGCTTTCTTT.

This clonotype was observed many times. This chain links TRBV6-2 or TRBV6-3 with TRBJ1-1; D is undetermined. The V end lost 7 bases, the J end lost 0 bases, and 12 bases lay between the germline ends. This CDR3 region has 14 residues. Per germline, CDR1 MNHEY and CDR2 SVGEGT. CDR3 residues: CASTPDGLNTEAFF. The CDR3 DNA reads TGTGCCAGCACCCCAGACGGACTGAACACTGAAGCTTTCTTT.

V gene TRBV6-5 combines with J gene TRBJ1-1; 9 nucleotides align to TRBD1. Germline values: CDR1 MNHEY, CDR2 SVGAGI. With V trimmed by 6 bases and J by 0 bases, 11 bases remained unmatched. This CDR3 spans 17 amino acids. The CDR3 bases are TGTGCCAGCAGCTCCGGGACAGGGCCATCGATGAACACTGAAGCTTTCTTT. Encoded protein: CASSSGTGPSMNTEAFF.

Concerning this clonotype: One base away lies a much larger clone, so this may be a sequencing read error. The chain carries TRBV4-2 and TRBJ2-3; TRBD2 matches 12 bases. Trimming cost V 0 bases and J 7 bases; bases outside gene matches: 5. Germline loops: CDR1 LGHNA, CDR2 YNFKEQ. This CDR3 spans 16 amino acids. The CDR3 reads CASSQEGLAGRYTQYF. The DNA of the CDR3 is TGTGCCAGCAGCCAAGAAGGACTAGCGGGGCGATATACGCAGTATTTT.

The chain employs TRBV9 and TRBJ2-3; TRBD2 might be the D (5 bases). CDR1 is SGDLS and CDR2 is YYNGEE in the germline V gene. CDR3 size: 17 residues. V was pared by 3 bases and J by 0 bases, with 17 bases between. The CDR3 region is CASSAGSWPTSTDTQYF. CDR3 DNA sequence: TGTGCCAGCAGCGCGGGGTCCTGGCCGACCAGCACAGATACGCAGTATTTT.

This clonotype has just a few counts. This sequence joins TRBV20-1 and TRBJ2-6; the D call may be TRBD1 or TRBD2 (6 bases each). The CDR3 runs to 16 residues. From germline, CDR1 is DFQATT and CDR2 SNEGSKA (reference sequence). The germline V and J ends were trimmed by 1 base and 2 bases, with 12 bases remaining between them. The CDR3 protein is CSARGGTQAGANVLTF. The CDR3, as DNA: TGCAGTGCTAGAGGCGGGACACAGGCTGGGGCCAACGTCCTGACTTTC.